The clone carrying this TCR beta chain was observed many times. Its cognate antigen is unknown. The data stem from a study of spatial heterogeneity in lung cancer. TCRdb independently ran MiXCR on the 5' RACE reads; one entry per CDR3 protein. This sample has about 120,000 distinct CDR3 sequences, with 12% found just once. Study conclusions and caveats: Ubiquitous expanded tumor TCRs surfaced in blood more at resection than they did at follow-up.

Time point specified: blood at routine non-recurrence follow-up after resection. Unsorted whole RNA samples from tumor, nontumor lung or frozen PBMC were sequenced. Germline loops: CDR1 SGDLS, CDR2 YYNGEE. J lost 0 bases, V lost 0 bases, and 6 bases had no gene match. The CDR3 is made up of 17 amino acids. The TCR was taken from a male donor with early-stage non-small cell lung cancer. The J gene is TRBJ2-1, the V gene TRBV9; TRBD2 aligns across 7 bases. Sequenced material: PBMCs, taken at follow-up. This chain's CDR3 is CASSVVGRGSSYNEQFF. In DNA, the CDR3 is TGTGCCAGCAGCGTAGTAGGGAGGGGTAGCTCCTACAATGAGCAGTTCTTC.